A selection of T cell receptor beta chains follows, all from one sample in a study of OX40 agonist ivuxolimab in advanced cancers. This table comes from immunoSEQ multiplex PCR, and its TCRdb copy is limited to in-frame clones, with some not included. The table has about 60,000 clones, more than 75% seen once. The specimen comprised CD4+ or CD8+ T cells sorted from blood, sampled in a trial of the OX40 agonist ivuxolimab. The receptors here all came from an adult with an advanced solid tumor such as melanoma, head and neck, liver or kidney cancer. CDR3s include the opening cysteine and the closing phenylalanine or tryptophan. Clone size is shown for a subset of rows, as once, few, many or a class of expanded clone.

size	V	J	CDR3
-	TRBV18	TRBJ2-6	CASSLSSDLSGANVLTF
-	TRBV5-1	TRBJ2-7	CASSPSPGLAIYEQYF
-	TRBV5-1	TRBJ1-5	CASSEDRGQPQHF
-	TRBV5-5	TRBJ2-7	CASSFAHRDSYEQYF
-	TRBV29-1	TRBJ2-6	CSVEDRGNVHSGANVLTF
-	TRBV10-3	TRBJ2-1	CAISVGQGEGEQFF
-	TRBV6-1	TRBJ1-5	CASNTWDRGDQPQHF
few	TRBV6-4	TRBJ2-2	CASSSGLASTGELFF
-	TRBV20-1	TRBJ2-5	CSALTGETQYF
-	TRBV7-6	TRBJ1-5	CASSLAPGGVDQPQHF
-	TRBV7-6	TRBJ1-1	CASSLVEGSEAFF
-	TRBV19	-	CASSTGRAGEQYF
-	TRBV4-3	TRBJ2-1	CASRRNIIAGDYNEQFF
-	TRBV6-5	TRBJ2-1	CASTKPGLVNEQFF
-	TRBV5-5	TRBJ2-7	CASTDRGFSNEQYF
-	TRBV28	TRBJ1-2	CASKPGGGGNYGYTF
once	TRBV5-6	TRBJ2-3	CASSSPILAGAGDTQYF
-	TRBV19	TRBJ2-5	CASSMTGYQETQYF
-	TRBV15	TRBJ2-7	CATSNTLASSYEQCF
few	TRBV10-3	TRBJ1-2	CAISVGQAGYTF
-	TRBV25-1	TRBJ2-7	CASSDLKGTEQYF
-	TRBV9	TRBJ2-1	CASSVGLLAGVDNEQFF
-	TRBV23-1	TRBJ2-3	CASSPAPGRPRGTDTQYF
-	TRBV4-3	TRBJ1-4	CASSQARQGAGEKLFF
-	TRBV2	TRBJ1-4	CASTPTDATNEKLFF
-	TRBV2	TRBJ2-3	CASSEPGFNTDTQYF
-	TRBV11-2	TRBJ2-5	CASSPGQGAETQYF
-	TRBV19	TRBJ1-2	CAIRDRWGYTF
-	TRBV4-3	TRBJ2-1	CASSQEGGAYNEQFF
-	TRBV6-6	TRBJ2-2	CASSPTRNTGELFF
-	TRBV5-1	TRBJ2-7	CASSSRAGGYSEQYF
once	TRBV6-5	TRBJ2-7	CASKSAAGGYEQYF
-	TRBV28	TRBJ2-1	CASLQERGNYNEQFF
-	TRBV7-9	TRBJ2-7	CASSLDRNNYEQYF